The clone carrying this T cell receptor beta chain was recorded many times. Template material for amplifying TCR beta CDR3 regions consisted of RNA transcripts. First-round RT-PCR targeting the TCR CDR3 was performed with the HTBI primer set. A single record per CDR3 protein comes from TCRdb applying MiXCR to the multiplex PCR reads. The table has approximately 300,000 distinct CDR3 sequences, roughly 19% seen once. The data were taken from a study of T cells in Graves' hyperthyroidism and ophthalmopathy. Study-wide context: The blood sample was taken at first diagnosis, before treatment began.

Patients with uncontrolled infections, other autoimmune diseases, pregnancy or lactation were excluded. Diagnosis rested on symptoms, serum thyroxine and TRAb, thyroid ultrasound, and orbital computed tomography. This CDR3 region has 16 residues. J gave up 5 bases and V 5 bases, and 9 bases lay outside the gene matches. The sample taken for sequencing was blood. V and J are TRBV12-3 or TRBV12-4 and TRBJ1-5; 10 bases align to TRBD1. The clonotype originates from a man aged 50 to 60 with Graves' ophthalmopathy. The CDR3: CASSPERGTGDQPQHF. The CDR3 bases are TGTGCCAGCAGTCCCGAAAGGGGGACAGGGGATCAGCCCCAGCATTTT.